This TCR beta chain was recorded in a study of shared clonotypes between healthy human individuals (TCRdb year 2020). Concerning the study at large: The cohort included three men and a couple of women between 18 and 49 years of age. For each donor, three plates each were used for CD4 naive and CD4 memory, two plates were used for CD8 naive, and one plate was used for CD8 memory. The study deeply sequenced blood TCR repertoires of several healthy adults to estimate repertoire size and the extent of clonotype sharing between individuals. To increase sequencing depth and limit assay-specific biases, different laboratories used diverse techniques to prepare libraries and sequence TCR repertoires. Between about 0.8 and 9.5 billion PBMCs per donor were obtained by leukapheresis.

Using the deep immunoSEQ assay, multiplex PCR amplified TCR CDR3 regions from genomic DNA. Extracted genomic DNA from each cell subset was distributed evenly across all wells of several immunoSEQ 96-well plates, and each plate was treated as a replicate. For sorted subsets, around 200 ng genomic DNA, equal to some 30,000 T cell genomes, was loaded into each replicate PCR. The purified libraries were quantified using a Qubit 3.0 fluorometer, sized with a Bioanalyzer 2100, and then quantified again using the KAPA Library Quantification kit. Each immunoSEQ 96-well plate was sequenced on its own single-read 150-cycle Illumina NextSeq 550 flow cell. Under the source paper's analysis protocol: Because the immunoSEQ output included only junctional sequences and no quality scores, the filtering could not be the same as the filtering used for full-length reads. Sequences were annotated with PyIR, a Python wrapper for IgBLAST v1.9, and V/J genes and CDR3 were assigned using IMGT germline references. Any read was removed if the V/J assignment was weak (E-value above 1e-6), the CDR3 was missing, or the read contained stop codons, out-of-frame junctions, or ambiguous translated residues. A V3J clonotype was defined by an identical inferred V gene, J gene, and CDR3 amino acid sequence. To compute the percentage overlap between repertoires, the number of shared unique clonotypes was divided by the size of the smaller repertoire. Richness of each repertoire was evaluated using RTK rarefaction, the Chao1 estimator, and Recon v2.1 estimates of unobserved clonotypes. Generation probabilities for all TCRbeta clonotypes obtained by the gDNA method from several donors were computed using OLGA. This immuneACCESS table, as held by TCRdb, lists in-frame sequences with V and J called but not all clones. Of the missing ones, under half trace to an unresolved V gene in checked studies; the others have no known cause. That table supplies the V and J calls and clone size; D and trimming were determined from the DNA. This sample has roughly 530,000 clones in its table, and about 96% of those were observed once. The ten largest clones add up to 0.055% to 0.075% of the sample.

Overall results and qualifications from the work: Clonotypes shared by all four sorted-subset donors showed higher generation probabilities than non-shared clonotypes. Even with the large sequencing depth, rarefaction of the sorted-subset datasets indicated that sequencing was incomplete. Based on pairwise subsampling, the degree of clonotype sharing among donors was expected to be affected by sequencing depth. Estimated clonotype richness was generally larger for naive than for memory subsets. Across four donors, 5% to 6% of naive CD4, approximately 4% of naive CD8, 2.3% of memory CD4, and 0.4% of memory CD8 clonotypes were shared. Sampling was restricted to blood, and TCR repertoires in tissues likely differ from the TCR repertoires found in blood. Because the study included a small number of donors, the genetic and exposure-history diversity represented was limited.

V trim: 5 bases; J trim: 2 bases; unmatched bases: 2. The CDR3 runs 14 amino acids, cysteine and phenylalanine included. Of all the DNA, just the CDR3 is kept, 42 bases in frame from base 1. As encoded in the germline V gene, CDR1 is SNHLY while CDR2 is FYNNEI. Healthy HIV-negative adults with no recently reported acute infections or vaccinations were included as donors. All donors were Caucasian adults living in Nashville, Tennessee, USA. CD4+ T cells were enriched by magnetic negative selection; naive cells were then positively selected on CD45RA, and the negative fraction formed the memory subset. Blood was obtained by leukapheresis, after which PBMCs were separated by Ficoll-Histopaque density gradient centrifugation and cryopreserved in liquid nitrogen vapor phase. Analytical flow cytometry was used to check the purity and quantity of every magnetically sorted T cell population. Genomic DNA was isolated from every sorted fraction and measured by UV absorbance on a Nanodrop 2000c.

With respect to this clone: Its antigen remains undetermined. Nothing much larger sits one base from this clone, and base qualities are not available.

The sequenced material came from naive CD4+ T cells sorted from blood. In the paper's terms, the cell subset or site label means: CD45RA+ positively selected. The rearranged segments are TRBV2 and TRBJ2-1, with TRBD1 matching 8 junction bases. The clonotype originates from a woman aged 25 to 39 in good health. The DNA is TGTGCCAGCAGTTGGACAGGGCCCTACAATGAGCAGTTCTTC. Its translation is CASSWTGPYNEQFF.